A selection of T cell receptor beta chains follows, all from one sample in a study of blood T cell repertoires in COVID-19. Clones were read by immunoSEQ multiplex PCR, and TCRdb kept only the in-frame ones, dropping some. The sample records 150,000 to 200,000 clones, 79% being singletons. What was sequenced was peripheral blood. The receptor source for this set is a man aged 55 to 70 with active or convalescent COVID-19. The CDR3 runs from the conserved cysteine through the conserved F or W. D genes are given only for firm matches.

j_gene | v_gene | d_gene | CDR3aa
TRBJ2-2 | TRBV27 | - | CASSLVVTGAGELFF
TRBJ2-6 | TRBV9 | - | CASSPLGGAGANVLTF
TRBJ2-1 | TRBV9 | TRBD2 | CASSAATGTSGNNEQFF
TRBJ2-3 | TRBV7-7 | - | CASSPSGGLTDTQYF
TRBJ2-7 | TRBV2 | - | CASSEIPYEQYF
TRBJ1-5 | TRBV28 | - | CASYRGNQPQHF
TRBJ2-7 | TRBV6-5 | - | CASRTGSYEQYF
TRBJ2-5 | TRBV18 | - | CASSPRQQETQYF
TRBJ1-2 | TRBV7-9 | - | CASSSRSVGYTF
TRBJ2-3 | TRBV7-9 | - | CASGGNWDTQYF
TRBJ2-7 | TRBV5-4 | - | CASSGDSSYEQYF
TRBJ2-1 | TRBV7-3 | - | CASSPGDEQFF
TRBJ2-5 | TRBV4-3 | - | CASSQYQGGQETQYF
TRBJ1-1 | TRBV4-1 | - | CASSQAPGTNTEAFF
TRBJ2-3 | TRBV5-1 | TRBD1 | CASSLGGTGQTDTQYF
TRBJ1-4 | TRBV5-1 | TRBD1 | CASSQTGTGGEKLFF
TRBJ2-5 | TRBV5-4 | - | CASSLGGLETQYF
TRBJ1-1 | TRBV5-4 | - | CASSPLESNTEAFF
TRBJ2-7 | TRBV5-1 | - | CASRKEMGSDEQYF
TRBJ2-1 | TRBV5-4 | - | CASSPKDSSSYNEQFF
TRBJ2-3 | TRBV6-5 | TRBD2 | CASSYTTSPDTQYF
TRBJ2-1 | TRBV7-2 | TRBD1 | CASSLALGRGPNEQFF
TRBJ1-1 | TRBV6-5 | - | CASSPRTGEAFF
TRBJ2-3 | TRBV28 | - | CASSLRDRGRYF
TRBJ2-5 | TRBV11-2 | - | CASSPTEGTQYF
TRBJ1-5 | TRBV4-3 | - | CASSQVRGPQHF
TRBJ1-1 | TRBV10-2 | - | CASSESGGVSEAFF
TRBJ1-5 | TRBV2 | TRBD1 | CASSELGGWNQPQHF
TRBJ2-1 | TRBV3-1/TRBV3-2 | TRBD2 | CASRGLAGGIYNEQFF
TRBJ2-5 | TRBV25-1 | - | CASSAKQGGQETQYF
TRBJ1-1 | TRBV19 | - | CASSFLQAEAFF
TRBJ1-1 | TRBV18 | - | CASSPRTANTEAFF
TRBJ2-1 | TRBV5-3 | - | CARSPFADSYNEQFF
TRBJ2-2 | TRBV9 | TRBD2 | CASSASGAGGNTGELFF
TRBJ2-5 | TRBV2 | - | CASTTEEGAETQYF
TRBJ2-2 | TRBV3-1/TRBV3-2 | TRBD2 | CASSGSGSRSTGELFF
TRBJ2-5 | TRBV5-8 | TRBD2 | CASSRREGVGQETQYF
TRBJ1-4 | TRBV10-3 | - | CAISGQGNEKLFF
TRBJ1-2 | TRBV7-9 | - | CASSLGGSYGYTF
TRBJ2-1 | TRBV9 | TRBD2 | CASSSRTSGYNEQFF
TRBJ2-1 | TRBV10-3 | TRBD2 | CAISESTTSGRGGNEQFF
TRBJ2-7 | TRBV12-3/TRBV12-4 | TRBD2 | CASSKAGVSEQYF
TRBJ2-3 | TRBV10-3 | - | CAISGGGRTDTQYF